What follows are 17 T cell receptor beta chains derived from one specimen sequenced in a study of blood T cell repertoires in COVID-19. TCRdb keeps only in-frame clones here, not all; method: immunoSEQ multiplex PCR. The table lists some 220,000 clones, approximately 84% of them singletons. The sample consisted of peripheral blood. These receptors were collected from a man in his fifties with acute or convalescent COVID-19.

The rearrangement joins TRBV7-9 to TRBJ2-5; 7 bases align to TRBD2. The CDR3 has 15 residues. The germline gives CDR1 SEHNR, CDR2 FQNEAQ (reference sequence). V dropped 2 bases and J dropped 1; count of bases not matched to a gene: 4. CDR3 sequence (DNA): TGTGCCAGCAGCTTATTGGGACTAACCCAAGAGACCCAGTACTTC. This codes for CASSLLGLTQETQYF.

The genes are TRBV20-1 and TRBJ2-1, with D uncertain. This CDR3 spans 11 amino acids. Germline values: CDR1 DFQATT, CDR2 SNEGSKA (reference sequence). V lost 3 bases to trimming and J lost 4 bases, with 4 bases between them. The CDR3 DNA follows: TGCAGTGCTAGGAGATACAATGAGCAGTTCTTC. Protein product: CSARRYNEQFF.

The CDR3 DNA follows: TGTGCCAGCAGGATAGGACTCCACGAGCAGTACTTC. Protein: CASRIGLHEQYF. The chain joins TRBV7-9 to TRBJ2-7, with D possibly TRBD2 on 5 matching bases. Trimming pared 6 bases from V and 5 bases from J, leaving 11 bases between. The CDR3 contains 12 residues. The germline V gene encodes CDR1 SEHNR and CDR2 FQNEAQ (reference sequence).

V and J are TRBV18 and TRBJ2-7, with TRBD1 identical over 7 bases. Germline loops: CDR1 KGHSH, CDR2 LQKENI. J was trimmed by 3 bases and V by 3 bases; bases with no gene match: 2. The CDR3 is 13 amino acids. The CDR3 reads CASSPDRYYEQYF. Written as DNA, the CDR3 is TGTGCCAGCTCACCGGACAGGTACTACGAGCAGTACTTC.

CDR3: CASSSALGSSYNEQFF. Written as DNA, the CDR3 is TGTGCCAGCAGCTCAGCGTTAGGGAGCTCCTACAATGAGCAGTTCTTC. The J gene is TRBJ2-1, the V gene TRBV7-2, with a tentative D call TRBD2 (5 bases). This CDR3 spans 16 amino acids. Germline-derived CDR1 and CDR2 are SGHTA and FQGNSA. V gave up 4 bases and J gave up 0 bases, with 13 bases separating them.

This clone has more than one count but fewer than ten. V and J are TRBV10-3 and TRBJ1-5; 8 nucleotides agree with TRBD1. Germline V gene sequence: CDR1 ENHRY, CDR2 SYGVKD. The junction had 5 bases not matched to a gene; V was cut back by 3 bases and J by 7 bases. This CDR3 comprises 14 residues. This CDR3 is CAISDRQGMQPQHF. In nucleotides, the CDR3 is TGTGCCATCAGTGATAGACAGGGGATGCAGCCCCAGCATTTT.

This sequence joins TRBV28 and TRBJ2-7; 7 bases align to TRBD2. In germline, CDR1 is MDHEN, CDR2 SYDVKM. Trimming cost V 7 bases and J 0 bases; bases outside gene matches: 9. The CDR3 runs to 15 residues. The CDR3 spells CASTWGGASSYEQYF. In DNA form, the CDR3 reads TGTGCCAGCACCTGGGGAGGGGCAAGCTCCTACGAGCAGTACTTC.

V and J are TRBV28 and TRBJ2-7, with D perhaps matching TRBD2 (5 bases). CDR1 and CDR2 from the germline V gene are MDHEN and SYDVKM. Between the trimmed V and J ends, which lost 6 bases and 0 bases, there was a span of 9 bases. CDR3 length: 13 residues. The CDR3 is CASRRSGSYEQYF. CDR3 DNA sequence: TGTGCCAGCAGAAGAAGCGGCTCCTACGAGCAGTACTTC.

J is TRBJ2-1 and V is TRBV15; D is possibly TRBD2 (6 bases). Trimming shortened V by 5 bases and J by 8 bases, and 10 bases separated the two germline ends. CDR3 length equals 12 residues. Germline lookup yields CDR1 LNHNV and CDR2 YYDKDF (reference sequence). CDR3 loop: CATSGDFYEQFF. The CDR3 DNA follows: TGTGCCACCAGCGGGGACTTCTATGAGCAGTTCTTC.

The genes are TRBV28 and TRBJ2-7; D is unresolved. Germline CDR1 reads MDHEN; CDR2 reads SYDVKM. The CDR3 is 12 residues long. Trimming stripped 3 bases from V and 0 bases from J, with 3 bases between. This CDR3 reads CASSFISYEQYF. The CDR3 region has the DNA TGTGCCAGCAGTTTTATCTCCTACGAGCAGTACTTC.

This rearrangement joins TRBV19 to TRBJ2-3; 15 bases are shared with TRBD2. This CDR3 is 20 amino acids long. The V gene end was trimmed by 3 bases and the J gene end by 0 bases; junction bases not matched to a gene: 10. From germline, CDR1 is LNHDA and CDR2 SQIVND (reference sequence). CDR3 DNA sequence: TGTGCCAGTAGTATTTTAAAGGGACTAGCGGGAGGCACTAGCACAGATACGCAGTATTTT. It is translated as CASSILKGLAGGTSTDTQYF.

This rearrangement joins TRBV7-3 to TRBJ2-2; D may be TRBD2 (6 bases). V lost 1 base and J 1 base, leaving 16 bases between the germline ends. Per germline, CDR1 SGHTA and CDR2 FQGTGA. The CDR3 contains 18 residues. The CDR3: CASSLMGRAGRNTGELFF. The CDR3 DNA follows: TGTGCCAGCAGCTTAATGGGACGGGCGGGGCGGAACACCGGGGAGCTGTTTTTT.

This clone has a single count. Other DNA sequences of this sample code for an identical CDR3. The J gene is TRBJ1-1, the V gene TRBV5-5, with 7 bases fitting TRBD1. With 4 bases clipped from V and 1 base from J, the junction kept 1 base outside the gene matches. Per germline, CDR1 SGHKS and CDR2 YYEKEE (reference sequence). The CDR3 sequence is 13 residues long. The CDR3 here is CASSRQGNTEAFF. CDR3 in DNA: TGTGCCAGCAGCCGACAGGGGAACACTGAAGCTTTCTTT.

This chain connects TRBV5-1 to TRBJ2-7; a possible D gene is TRBD2 (6 bases). Germline CDR1 SGHRS, CDR2 YFSETQ. The V end was cut by 2 bases, the J end by 7 bases, with 13 bases between. The CDR3 contains 13 residues. CDR3 sequence: CASSLGAAGEQYF. CDR3 DNA: TGCGCCAGCAGCTTAGGGGCCGCGGGAGAGCAGTACTTC. Combining the CDR3 with reference TRBV5-1 and TRBJ2-7 gives the whole variable domain KAGVTQTPRYLIKTRGQQVTLSCSPISGHRSVSWYQQTPGQGLQFLFEYFSETQRNKGNFPGRFSGRQFSNSRSEMNVSTLELGDSALYLCASSLGAAGEQYFGPGTRLTVT.

This clone appeared once. V usage is TRBV30 and J usage is TRBJ1-2, with D possibly being TRBD1 (5 bases). The CDR3 spans 13 residues. Germline CDR1 is GTSNPN and CDR2 is SVGIG (reference sequence). V was clipped by 2 bases and J by 4 bases, with 11 bases between them. CDR3 nucleotide sequence: TGTGCCTGGAGTCTTGAAGGGGTCTATGGCTACACCTTC. It codes for CAWSLEGVYGYTF.

This rearrangement joins TRBV28 to TRBJ2-6, with D perhaps matching TRBD1 (7 bases). V lost 6 bases and J 0 bases, leaving 12 bases between the germline ends. Per the germline V gene, CDR1 is MDHEN and CDR2 is SYDVKM. The CDR3 runs to 16 residues. The CDR3 bases are TGTGCCAGCAGCAGGGGGGCTTTCTCTGGGGCCAACGTCCTGACTTTC. The encoded protein is CASSRGAFSGANVLTF.

The chain combines TRBV20-1 with TRBJ2-1; a possible D gene is TRBD2 (6 bases). Deletions cut 3 bases from V and 4 bases from J, with 10 bases between. The germline CDR1 and CDR2 sequences are DFQATT and SNEGSKA (reference sequence). CDR3 length: 13 amino acids. CDR3 DNA sequence: TGCAGTGCTAGTCCCGGGGGATACAATGAGCAGTTCTTC. It yields the protein CSASPGGYNEQFF.